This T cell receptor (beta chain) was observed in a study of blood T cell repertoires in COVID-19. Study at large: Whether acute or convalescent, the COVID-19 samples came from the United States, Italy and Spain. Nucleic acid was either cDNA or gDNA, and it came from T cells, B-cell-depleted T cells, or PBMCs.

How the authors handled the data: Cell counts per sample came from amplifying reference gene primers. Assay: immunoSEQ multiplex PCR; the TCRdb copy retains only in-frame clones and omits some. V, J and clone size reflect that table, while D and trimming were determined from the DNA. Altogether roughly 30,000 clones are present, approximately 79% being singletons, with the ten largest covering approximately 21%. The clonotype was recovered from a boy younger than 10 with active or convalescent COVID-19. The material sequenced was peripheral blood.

CDR3 bases: TGTGCCAGCTCTCGTTTAGCGGGAGGAAATAGACGCACAGATACGCAGTATTTT. It translates to CASSRLAGGNRRTDTQYF. The chain is built from TRBV9 and TRBJ2-3, with 10 nucleotides matching TRBD2. After removal of 7 bases from V and 1 base from J, the junction contained 15 bases not matched to a gene. Germline V gene data show CDR1 as SGDLS and CDR2 as YYNGEE. The CDR3 runs to 18 residues.